Presented here are 19 T cell receptor beta chains from one specimen sequenced in a study of blood T cell repertoires in COVID-19. The data were produced by immunoSEQ multiplex PCR, yet TCRdb's version contains in-frame clones alone and is incomplete. The sample has some 300,000 clones; around 90% are singletons. The sample taken for sequencing was peripheral blood. The receptors shown here come from a woman aged 45-59 years with COVID-19, enrolled during active disease.

The chain couples TRBV6-6 to TRBJ2-6, with 15 bases aligning to TRBD2. With V trimmed by 5 bases and J by 1 base, 3 bases remained unmatched. The CDR3 is 18 amino acids. Looked up from germline, CDR1 is MNHNY and CDR2 is SVGAGI (reference sequence). The CDR3 reads CASSPGLAGGSGANVLTF. The CDR3 nucleotides are TGTGCCAGCAGTCCGGGACTAGCGGGAGGATCTGGGGCCAACGTCCTGACTTTC.

The CDR3 nucleotides are TGCGCCAGCAGCCAAAAAAGACCGGGAGGGAACTACGAGCAGTACTTC. It codes for CASSQKRPGGNYEQYF. The rearrangement uses TRBV4-1 and TRBJ2-7; 8 bases match TRBD2. The V gene end was trimmed by 2 bases and the J gene end by 3 bases; junction bases not matched to a gene: 9. The germline V gene has CDR1 MGHRA and CDR2 YSYEKL. CDR3 length: 16 amino acids.

The chain has TRBV6-4 and TRBJ2-2; D perhaps matches TRBD2 (5 bases). The CDR3 loop spans 16 amino acids. In germline, CDR1 is MRHNA, CDR2 SNTAGT. The ends were cut back, 2 bases at V and 7 bases at J, with 17 bases in the middle. As DNA, the CDR3 is TGTGCCAGCAGTGACGGATTAGCGCTTGGCGGCGGGGAGCTGTTTTTT. Its translation is CASSDGLALGGGELFF.

The chain couples TRBV7-3 to TRBJ2-3; a weak D match, TRBD2 (5 bases). Germline assignment: CDR1 SGHTA and CDR2 FQGTGA. The ends were cut back, 0 bases at V and 0 bases at J, with 7 bases in the middle. The CDR3 has 15 amino acids. The CDR3 nucleotides read TGTGCCAGCAGCTTAACAGCGGTTAGCACAGATACGCAGTATTTT. It codes for CASSLTAVSTDTQYF.

The chain employs TRBV5-3 and TRBJ2-3; tentative D call: TRBD2 (5 bases). TRBV5-3 is treated as an ORF (open reading frame) with a function not yet certain. V shed 4 bases and J shed 6 bases, with 21 bases lying between them. This CDR3 region has 16 residues. The CDR3 region has the DNA TGTGCCAGAAGCGGCGGCGGTGCGGGTTCTGACGATACGCAGTATTTT. Residues: CARSGGGAGSDDTQYF.

The CDR3 coding sequence is TGTGCCAGCAGCGTTACGACAGGGGAAAGGGCTGGCTACACCTTC. Amino acid sequence: CASSVTTGERAGYTF. The chain has TRBV9 and TRBJ1-2; 8 bases match TRBD1. The germline V gene has CDR1 SGDLS and CDR2 YYNGEE. The CDR3 consists of 15 residues. After removal of 2 bases from V and 7 bases from J, the junction contained 10 bases not matched to a gene.

The chain joins TRBV6-5 to TRBJ2-7, with 10 bases identical to TRBD2. V lost 7 bases to trimming and J lost 1 base; unmatched junction nucleotides: 4. The CDR3 spans 14 residues. CDR1 is MNHEY, CDR2 SVGAGI, per germline. CDR3 amino acids: CASTPGLASYEQYF. The CDR3 DNA follows: TGTGCCAGCACTCCGGGACTAGCGTCCTACGAGCAGTACTTC.

The chain is built from TRBV5-1 and TRBJ2-1; D perhaps matches TRBD2 (5 bases). Germline CDR1 is SGHRS and CDR2 is YFSETQ. The V gene lost 4 bases and the J gene lost 15 bases, with 26 bases spanning the gap. CDR3 length equals 15 residues. The CDR3 DNA reads as TGCGCCAGCAGCCCGGTGAAGGAAAAGCGGCAGAGGGCGTTCTTC. It translates to CASSPVKEKRQRAFF.

The gene calls are TRBV7-9 and TRBJ1-1; D is perhaps TRBD1 (6 bases). The length of the CDR3 is 17 residues. Trimming left V 5 bases short and J 0 bases short, with 19 bases between. From germline, CDR1 is SEHNR and CDR2 FQNEAQ (reference sequence). As DNA, the CDR3 is TGTGCCAGCAGCACGGGGAGTACAGGGACCATGAACACTGAAGCTTTCTTT. Residues: CASSTGSTGTMNTEAFF.

This CDR3 is CASSQGTSGKNEQYF. The CDR3 nucleotides read TGTGCCAGCAGCCAGGGCACTAGCGGGAAGAACGAGCAGTACTTC. This sequence joins TRBV3-1 (or the pseudogene TRBV3-2) and TRBJ2-7; 10 bases agree with TRBD2. This CDR3 has 15 amino acids. V lost 3 bases, J lost 5 bases, and 7 bases stayed unmatched. Germline V gene lookup returns CDR1 LGHDT and CDR2 YNNKEL (reference sequence).

This rearrangement joins TRBV18 to TRBJ2-2; 10 nucleotides align to TRBD2. Germline CDR1 reads KGHSH; CDR2 reads LQKENI. J gave up 5 bases and V 0 bases, and 3 bases lay outside the gene matches. CDR3 length: 16 residues. The CDR3 region is CASSPPTSGPTGELFF. The CDR3 region has the DNA TGTGCCAGCTCACCACCGACTAGCGGGCCTACCGGGGAGCTGTTTTTT.

The chain is built from TRBV6-6 and TRBJ2-4; 8 bases fit TRBD1. The V gene end was trimmed by 8 bases and the J gene end by 1 base; junction bases not matched to a gene: 10. The length of the CDR3 is 16 residues. Germline V gene data show CDR1 as MNHNY and CDR2 as SVGAGI (reference sequence). Here the CDR3 DNA reads TGTGCCAGCGGGCCCGGACAGGGCCGCGCCAAAAACATTCAGTACTTC. Translated: CASGPGQGRAKNIQYF.

The chain combines TRBV4-1 with TRBJ1-1, with 8 bases fitting TRBD1. Per germline, CDR1 MGHRA and CDR2 YSYEKL. The CDR3 is 15 amino acids. V lost 2 bases to trimming and J lost 3 bases; unmatched junction nucleotides: 5. CDR3 sequence: CASSQTDRVDTEAFF. CDR3 coding DNA: TGCGCCAGCAGCCAAACGGACAGGGTGGACACTGAAGCTTTCTTT.

The genes are TRBV27 and TRBJ2-1; 10 bases are a match to TRBD2. The CDR3 totals 16 residues. CDR1 and CDR2 (germline): MNHEY, SMNVEV (reference sequence). The junction had 11 bases not matched to a gene; V was cut back by 5 bases and J by 7 bases. The CDR3 protein is CASSPAATSGKNEQFF. The CDR3 DNA is TGTGCCAGCAGTCCCGCCGCAACTAGCGGGAAAAATGAGCAGTTCTTC.

V usage is TRBV11-2 and J usage is TRBJ2-5; tentatively, D is TRBD1 (6 bases). The length of the CDR3 is 14 residues. Per the germline V gene, CDR1 is SGHAT and CDR2 is FQNNGV. With 5 bases removed from V and 5 bases from J, the gap between germline ends came to 15 bases. CDR3 DNA: TGTGCCAGCAGCCCCGGGACACAGCGGGAGACCCAGTACTTC. Translated: CASSPGTQRETQYF.

V gene TRBV7-3 combines with J gene TRBJ1-1, with D unresolved. The germline CDR1 and CDR2 sequences are SGHTA and FQGTGA. The CDR3 runs to 13 residues. The V gene lost 1 base and the J gene lost 3 bases, with 6 bases spanning the gap. The CDR3 loop reads CASSLNGDTEAFF. In nucleotides, the CDR3 is TGTGCCAGCAGCTTAAACGGGGACACTGAAGCTTTCTTT.

The J gene is TRBJ2-2, the V gene TRBV5-1; 7 bases map to TRBD2. In germline, CDR1 is SGHRS, CDR2 YFSETQ. The CDR3 has 16 amino acids. J was trimmed by 5 bases and V by 4 bases; bases with no gene match: 11. CDR3 protein: CASSLAGAGVTGELFF. CDR3 in DNA: TGCGCCAGCAGCCTGGCCGGTGCGGGAGTTACCGGGGAGCTGTTTTTT.

This sequence joins TRBV7-8 and TRBJ2-5, with 12 bases identical to TRBD1. The V and J ends lost 5 bases and 0 bases, in that order; junction bases with no gene match: 4. The CDR3 length is 16 residues. Germline V gives CDR1 SGHVS, CDR2 FQNEAQ. In nucleotides, the CDR3 is TGTGCCAGCAGCCCAGGGACAGGGGGCGACCAAGAGACCCAGTACTTC. Its protein is CASSPGTGGDQETQYF.

The chain recombines TRBV9 with TRBJ1-2; D remains unclear. The germline V gene encodes CDR1 SGDLS and CDR2 YYNGEE. V was pared by 4 bases and J by 7 bases, with 17 bases between. This CDR3 comprises 14 residues. CDR3 sequence reads: CASSPEGLSSGYTF. The CDR3 DNA reads TGTGCCAGCAGCCCAGAAGGACTAAGCTCTGGCTACACCTTC.